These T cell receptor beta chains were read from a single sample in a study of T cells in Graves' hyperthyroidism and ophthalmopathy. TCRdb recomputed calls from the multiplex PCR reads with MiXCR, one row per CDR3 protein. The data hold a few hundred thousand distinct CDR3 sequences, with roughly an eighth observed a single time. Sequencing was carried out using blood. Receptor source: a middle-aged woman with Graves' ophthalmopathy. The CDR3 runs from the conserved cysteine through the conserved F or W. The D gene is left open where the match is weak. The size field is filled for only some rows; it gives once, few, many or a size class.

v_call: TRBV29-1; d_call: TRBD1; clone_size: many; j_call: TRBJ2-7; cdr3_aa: CSAASGTGSYEQYF; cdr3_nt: TGCAGCGCTGCGTCCGGGACAGGCTCCTACGAGCAGTACTTC
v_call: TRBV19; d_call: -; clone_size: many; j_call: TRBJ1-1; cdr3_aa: CASGTGTETTEAFF; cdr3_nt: TGTGCCAGCGGTACCGGGACTGAGACGACTGAAGCTTTCTTT
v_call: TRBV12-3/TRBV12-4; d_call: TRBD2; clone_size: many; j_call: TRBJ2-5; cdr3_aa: CASMLGLAGGPSETQYF; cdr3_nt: TGTGCCAGCATGCTCGGACTAGCGGGGGGGCCTAGTGAGACCCAGTACTTC
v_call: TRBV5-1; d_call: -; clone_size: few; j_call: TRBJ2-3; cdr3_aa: CASKGRRWGPSTDTQYF; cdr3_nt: TGCGCCAGCAAGGGAAGACGGTGGGGGCCGAGCACAGATACGCAGTATTTT
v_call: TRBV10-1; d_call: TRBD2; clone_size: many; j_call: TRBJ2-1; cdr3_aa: CASSDATSGDNEQFF; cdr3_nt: TGCGCCAGCAGTGATGCGACTAGCGGGGACAATGAGCAGTTCTTC
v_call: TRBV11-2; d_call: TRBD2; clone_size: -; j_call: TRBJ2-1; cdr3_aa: CASSLKWREWDEQFF; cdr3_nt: TGTGCCAGCAGCTTAAAGTGGCGGGAGTGGGATGAGCAGTTCTTC
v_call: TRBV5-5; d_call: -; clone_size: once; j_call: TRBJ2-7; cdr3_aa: CASTAGPFSYEQYF; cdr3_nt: TGTGCCAGCACTGCGGGTCCTTTCTCCTACGAGCAGTACTTC
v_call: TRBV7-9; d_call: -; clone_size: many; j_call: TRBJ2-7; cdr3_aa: CASSSGAGGYEQYF; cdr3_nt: TGTGCCAGCAGCTCCGGCGCTGGGGGCTACGAGCAGTACTTC
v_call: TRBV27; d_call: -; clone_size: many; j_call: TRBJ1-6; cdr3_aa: CASTNRGLSYNSPLHF; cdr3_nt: TGTGCCAGCACCAATAGGGGATTGAGCTATAATTCACCCCTCCACTTT
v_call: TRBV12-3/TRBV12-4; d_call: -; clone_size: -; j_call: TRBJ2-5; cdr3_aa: CASSPDRPQETQYF; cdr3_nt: TGTGCCAGCAGTCCGGACAGACCCCAAGAGACCCAGTACTTC
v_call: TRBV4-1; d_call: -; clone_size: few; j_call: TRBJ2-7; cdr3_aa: CASSPLGARSYEQYF; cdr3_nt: TGCGCCAGCAGCCCCCTGGGCGCCAGGTCCTACGAGCAGTACTTC
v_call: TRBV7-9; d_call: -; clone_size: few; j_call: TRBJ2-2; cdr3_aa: CASSLGDYTGELFF; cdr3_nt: TGTGCCAGCAGCTTGGGAGACTACACCGGGGAGCTGTTTTTT
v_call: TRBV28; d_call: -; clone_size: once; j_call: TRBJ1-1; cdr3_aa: CASSLRPLKPRNTEAFF; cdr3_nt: TGTGCCAGCAGTCTGAGGCCCCTGAAACCACGGAACACTGAAGCTTTCTTT
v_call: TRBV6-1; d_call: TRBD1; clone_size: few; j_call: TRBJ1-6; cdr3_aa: CASRTIGTAEKLSSYNSPLHF; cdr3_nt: TGTGCCAGCAGAACCATCGGGACAGCAGAAAAATTAAGCTCCTATAATTCACCCCTCCACTTT
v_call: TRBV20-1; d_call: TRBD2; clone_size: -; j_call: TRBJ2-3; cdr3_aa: CSARVRRGGFTDTQYF; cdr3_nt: TGCAGTGCTAGAGTTAGGCGGGGGGGATTCACAGATACGCAGTATTTT
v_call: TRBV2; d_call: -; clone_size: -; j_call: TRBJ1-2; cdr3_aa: CASSDSGIAGYTF; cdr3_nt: TGTGCCAGCAGTGACAGCGGGATTGCTGGCTACACCTTC
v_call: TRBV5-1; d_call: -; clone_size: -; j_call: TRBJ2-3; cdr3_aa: CASSLEQFTGTQYF; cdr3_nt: TGCGCCAGCAGCTTGGAACAGTTCACAGGTACGCAGTATTTT
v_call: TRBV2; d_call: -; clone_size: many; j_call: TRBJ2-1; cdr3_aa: CASSVQGGDEQFF; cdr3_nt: TGTGCCAGCAGTGTTCAGGGGGGGGATGAGCAGTTCTTC
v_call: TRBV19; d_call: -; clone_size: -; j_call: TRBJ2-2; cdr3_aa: CASSMVPRDTGELFF; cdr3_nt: TGTGCCAGTAGTATGGTTCCTAGGGACACCGGGGAGCTGTTTTTT
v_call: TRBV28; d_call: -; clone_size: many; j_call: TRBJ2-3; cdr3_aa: CASSYRDTQYF; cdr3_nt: TGTGCCAGCAGTTACAGGGATACGCAGTATTTT
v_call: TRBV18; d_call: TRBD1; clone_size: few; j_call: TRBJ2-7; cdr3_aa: CASSPTGNLGEQYF; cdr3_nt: TGTGCCAGCTCACCGACAGGGAATCTCGGGGAGCAGTACTTC
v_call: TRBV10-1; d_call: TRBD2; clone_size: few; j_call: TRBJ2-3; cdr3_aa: CASSEGTSGRARDTQYF; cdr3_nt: TGCGCCAGCAGTGAGGGGACTAGCGGGAGGGCCAGGGATACGCAGTATTTT
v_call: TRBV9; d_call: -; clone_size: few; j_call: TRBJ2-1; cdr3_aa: CASSVGEGDEQFF; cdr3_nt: TGTGCCAGCAGCGTAGGGGAGGGGGATGAGCAGTTCTTC
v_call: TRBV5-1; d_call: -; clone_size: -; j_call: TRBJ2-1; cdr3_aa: CASTPLIRGTYNEQFF; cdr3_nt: TGCGCCAGCACCCCACTTATTAGGGGAACGTACAATGAGCAGTTCTTC
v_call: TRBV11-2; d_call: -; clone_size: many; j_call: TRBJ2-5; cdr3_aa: CASSQVGGGLSTEYF; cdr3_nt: TGTGCCAGCAGCCAAGTAGGGGGGGGTCTCAGCACTGAGTACTTC
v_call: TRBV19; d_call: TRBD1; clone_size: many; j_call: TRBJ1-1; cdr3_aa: CASSVQTGAGGNEAFF; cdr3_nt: TGTGCCAGTAGTGTCCAGACAGGGGCGGGGGGGAATGAAGCTTTCTTT
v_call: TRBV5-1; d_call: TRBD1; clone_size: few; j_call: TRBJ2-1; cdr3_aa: CASSQGPGQGVNEQFF; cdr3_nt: TGCGCCAGCAGCCAGGGACCGGGACAGGGTGTTAATGAGCAGTTCTTC
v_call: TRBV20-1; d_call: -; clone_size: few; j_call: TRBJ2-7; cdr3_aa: CSARDLLVGAYEQYF; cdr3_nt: TGCAGTGCTAGAGATCTCTTAGTCGGAGCCTACGAGCAGTACTTC
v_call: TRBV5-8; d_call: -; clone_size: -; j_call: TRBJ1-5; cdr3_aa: CASSPLRGIGNQPQHF; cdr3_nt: TGTGCCAGCAGCCCCCTTCGGGGAATTGGCAATCAGCCCCAGCATTTT
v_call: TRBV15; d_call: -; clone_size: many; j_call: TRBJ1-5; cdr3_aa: CATSRDPPEPQHF; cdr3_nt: TGTGCCACCAGCAGAGATCCGCCTGAGCCCCAGCATTTT
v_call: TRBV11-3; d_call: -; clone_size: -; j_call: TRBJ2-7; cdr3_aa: CASSLRGLARDYEQYF; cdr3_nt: TGTGCCAGCAGCCTTCGGGGCCTAGCGCGAGACTACGAGCAGTACTTC
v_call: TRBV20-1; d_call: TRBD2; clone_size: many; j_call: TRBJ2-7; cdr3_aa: CSALGLAGASEQYF; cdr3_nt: TGCAGTGCCCTGGGACTAGCGGGAGCATCCGAGCAGTACTTC
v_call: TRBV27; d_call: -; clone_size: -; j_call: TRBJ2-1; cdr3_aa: CASSLILDNEQFF; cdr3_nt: TGTGCCAGCAGTTTAATATTGGACAATGAGCAGTTCTTC
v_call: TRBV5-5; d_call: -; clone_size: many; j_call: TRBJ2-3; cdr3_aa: CASSYAGGAWTDTQYF; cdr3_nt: TGTGCCAGCAGCTACGCTGGGGGGGCGTGGACAGATACGCAGTATTTT
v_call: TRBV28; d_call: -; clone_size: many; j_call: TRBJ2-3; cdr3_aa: CASSLPDRADTQYF; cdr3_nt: TGTGCCAGCAGTTTACCGGACAGAGCCGATACGCAGTATTTT
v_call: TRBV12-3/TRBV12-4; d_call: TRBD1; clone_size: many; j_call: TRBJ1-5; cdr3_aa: CASSLQGVLGSQPQHF; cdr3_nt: TGTGCCAGCAGTCTACAGGGGGTACTTGGCAGCCAGCCCCAGCATTTT
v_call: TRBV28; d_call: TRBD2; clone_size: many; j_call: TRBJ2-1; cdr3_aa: CASEAGGSYNEQFF; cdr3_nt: TGTGCCAGCGAGGCGGGAGGCTCCTACAATGAGCAGTTCTTC
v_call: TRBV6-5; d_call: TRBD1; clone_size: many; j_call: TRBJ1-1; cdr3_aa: CASSYSRGTGGPTEAFF; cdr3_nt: TGTGCCAGCAGTTACTCGAGAGGGACAGGGGGCCCCACTGAAGCTTTCTTT
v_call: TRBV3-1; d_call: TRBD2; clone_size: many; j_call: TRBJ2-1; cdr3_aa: CASSWSGLAVSEQFF; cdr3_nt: TGTGCCAGCAGCTGGAGTGGACTAGCAGTGAGTGAGCAGTTCTTC
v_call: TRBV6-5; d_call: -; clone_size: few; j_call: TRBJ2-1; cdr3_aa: CASSYPGINEQFF; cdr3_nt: TGTGCCAGCAGTTACCCAGGGATCAATGAGCAGTTCTTC
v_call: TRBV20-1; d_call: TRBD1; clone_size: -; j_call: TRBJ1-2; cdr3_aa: CSAEDRGFLSGYAF; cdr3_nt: TGCAGTGCTGAGGACAGGGGGTTCCTCTCCGGCTACGCCTTC
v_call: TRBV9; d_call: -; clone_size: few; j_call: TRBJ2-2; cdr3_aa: CASSVEDGGGELFF; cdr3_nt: TGTGCCAGCAGCGTAGAGGATGGTGGGGGGGAGCTGTTTTTT
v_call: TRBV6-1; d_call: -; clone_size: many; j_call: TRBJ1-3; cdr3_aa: CASRAGQLFSGNTIYF; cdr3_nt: TGTGCCAGCAGGGCGGGACAACTCTTCTCTGGAAACACCATATATTTT
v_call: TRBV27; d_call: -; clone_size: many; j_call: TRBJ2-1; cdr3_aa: CASSFQDSGYYNEQFF; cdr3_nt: TGTGCCAGCAGTTTCCAAGACAGCGGGTACTACAATGAGCAGTTCTTC
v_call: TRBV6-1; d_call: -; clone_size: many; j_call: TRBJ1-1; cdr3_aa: CASRGYSTEAFF; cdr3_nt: TGTGCCAGCCGGGGGTACTCCACTGAAGCTTTCTTT
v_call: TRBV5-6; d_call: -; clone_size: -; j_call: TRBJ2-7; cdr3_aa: CASSSMVTEQYF; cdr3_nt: TGTGCCAGCAGCTCGATGGTAACCGAGCAGTACTTC
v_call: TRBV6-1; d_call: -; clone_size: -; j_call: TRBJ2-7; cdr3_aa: CASSEPGHSYEQYF; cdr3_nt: TGTGCCAGCAGTGAACCGGGACACTCCTACGAGCAGTACTTC
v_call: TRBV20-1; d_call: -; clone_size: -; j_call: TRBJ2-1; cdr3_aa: CSARFRLGSSYNEQFF; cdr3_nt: TGCAGTGCTAGATTTAGACTAGGTAGCTCCTACAATGAGCAGTTCTTC